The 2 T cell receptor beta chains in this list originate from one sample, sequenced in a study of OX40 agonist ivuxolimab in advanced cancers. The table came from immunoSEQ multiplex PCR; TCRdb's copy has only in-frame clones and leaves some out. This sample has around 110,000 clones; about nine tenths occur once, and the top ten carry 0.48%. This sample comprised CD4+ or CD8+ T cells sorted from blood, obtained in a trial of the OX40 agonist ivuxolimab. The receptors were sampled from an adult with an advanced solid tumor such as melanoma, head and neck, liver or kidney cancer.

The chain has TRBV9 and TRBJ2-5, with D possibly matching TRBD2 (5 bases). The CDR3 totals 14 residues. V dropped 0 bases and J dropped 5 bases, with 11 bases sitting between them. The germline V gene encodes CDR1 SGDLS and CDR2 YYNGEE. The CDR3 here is CASSVVGSPETQYF. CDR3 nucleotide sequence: TGTGCCAGCAGCGTAGTGGGGAGCCCGGAGACCCAGTACTTC. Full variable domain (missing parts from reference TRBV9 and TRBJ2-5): DSGVTQTPKHLITATGQRVTLRCSPRSGDLSVYWYQQSLDQGLQFLIQYYNGEERAKGNILERFSAQQFPDLHSELNLSSLELGDSALYFCASSVVGSPETQYFGPGTRLLVL.

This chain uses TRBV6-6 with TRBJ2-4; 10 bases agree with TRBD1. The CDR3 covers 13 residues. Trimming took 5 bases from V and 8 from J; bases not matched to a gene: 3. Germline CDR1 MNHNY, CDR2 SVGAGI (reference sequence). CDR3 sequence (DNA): TGTGCCAGCAGTAGGGACAGGGGTGACATTCAGTACTTC. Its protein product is CASSRDRGDIQYF.